The sequence of this T cell receptor (beta chain) was determined in a study of blood T cell repertoires in COVID-19 (dated by TCRdb to the early 2020s). Study-level background: Samples from collaborators originated in the United States, Italy and Spain and spanned both the acute and convalescent phases of COVID-19. The prospective study material was composed of cDNA or gDNA derived from T cells, B-cell-depleted T cells, or PBMCs. The dataset comprised deeply sampled blood TCRbeta repertoires from subjects exposed to, actively infected with, or recovered from COVID-19. The repertoires were released in a freely available public database meant as a resource for research on the immune response to SARS-CoV-2. The samples were drawn from two sources: the first 160 participants of the ongoing ImmuneRACE study, and fewer than 1,500 subjects contributed by 6 global collaborators. The sample metadata nearly always contained a de-identified subject ID, COVID-19 status, age in years and sex. Where HLA class I and class II types were available, the types were taken from metadata supplied by the sample provider, not from assay-based typing.

Concerning this clone: Its antigen target is currently unknown. Base qualities are not provided; no much larger clone lies one nucleotide away.

CDR1 SNHLY and CDR2 FYNNEI were looked up in the germline V gene. V is pruned by 6 bases and J by 14 bases, leaving 4 bases of the junction without a gene match. The CDR3 covers 12 residues, taking in both the cysteine and the phenylalanine. Just CDR3 DNA is preserved here, 36 bases in frame from base 1. Whole blood was collected in K2EDTA tubes by collaborating institutions according to the institutions' own protocols. Collaborator samples were shipped for TCRbeta analysis as frozen whole blood, isolated PBMCs, or DNA extracted from either sample type. TCRbeta CDR3 regions were amplified from genomic DNA using the immunoSEQ Assay, a bias-controlled multiplex PCR. In the original analysis: Nucleated cell counts per sample were estimated from amplification of reference gene primers within the assay. To quantify the absolute abundance of each unique TCRbeta CDR3 rearrangement, sequence reads were collapsed and filtered. For each sample, productive Simpson clonality was calculated by taking the square root of Simpson's diversity index across productive rearrangements. As stored in TCRdb, this immuneACCESS dataset retains in-frame rearrangements with V and J assigned. A fraction of the clones does not appear; measured against another copy, unresolved V genes explain less than half of the discrepancy, and the remainder lacks a known reason. V and J calls plus clone size are reproduced from that table; the DNA served to infer D and trimming. The sample has approximately 170,000 clones on record, 80% to 90% of them singletons. Around 4% of the sample goes to the ten largest clones.

The research as a whole found: Clinical and demographic metadata were provided uncurated, with the amount varying by source and participant.

The V and J genes are TRBV2 and TRBJ1-6, and 10 bases in between align with TRBD1. The sequence derives from a woman in her 70s with acute or convalescent COVID-19. The sample comprised peripheral blood. The bases are TGTGCCAGCAGGGGACAGGGGAGGTCCCTCCACTTT. Its protein is CASRGQGRSLHF.